One and the same sample provided the 27 T cell receptor beta chains below, sequenced in a study of T cell repertoires in cytomegalovirus infection. Each CDR3 protein is one row after TCRdb ran MiXCR on the reads. The sample lists some 500,000 distinct CDR3 sequences, 35% to 50% occurring once. These receptors have no identified antigens. This sample comprised cultured PBMCs, obtained from culture after CMV antigen stimulation. The receptor source for this set is a human donor in good health (CMV status not recorded). Some clones in this sample may be carry-over from other donors' samples.

The chain is built from TRBV14 and TRBJ2-7, with D uncertain. Germline V gene sequence: CDR1 SGHDN, CDR2 FVKESK. Trimming took off 1 base at V and 7 bases at J, with 11 bases between the two ends. The CDR3 sequence is 13 residues long. The CDR3 sequence is CASSQADPREQYF. The CDR3 bases are TGTGCCAGCAGCCAAGCGGACCCTCGGGAGCAGTACTTC.

The chain combines TRBV6-5 with TRBJ1-6, with TRBD1 as a possible D gene (6 bases). V lost 7 bases to trimming and J lost 0 bases, with 16 bases between them. Germline V gene data show CDR1 as MNHEY and CDR2 as SVGAGI. The CDR3 covers 17 residues. The CDR3 sequence is CASNEWRGSSYNSPLHF. DNA of the CDR3: TGTGCCAGCAATGAATGGAGGGGGAGCTCCTATAATTCACCCCTCCACTTT.

This clonotype has at least ten counts. The V gene is TRBV7-2, the J gene TRBJ2-7, with TRBD2 identical over 11 bases. The CDR3 consists of 16 residues. V lost 5 bases and J lost 0; bases outside the gene matches: 6. From germline, CDR1 is SGHTA and CDR2 FQGNSA. The CDR3 protein is CASSRTSGRSSYEQYF. DNA of the CDR3: TGTGCCAGCAGCCGGACTAGCGGGCGGAGCTCCTACGAGCAGTACTTC. The complete variable domain, with remaining parts taken from reference TRBV7-2 and TRBJ2-7, reads GAGVSQSPSNKVTEKGKDVELRCDPISGHTALYWYRQSLGQGLEFLIYFQGNSAPDKSGLPSDRFSAERTGGSVSTLTIQRTQQEDSAVYLCASSRTSGRSSYEQYFGPGTRLTVT.

The chain links TRBV5-6 to TRBJ1-4; the match to TRBD1 covers 8 bases. The CDR3 is 14 residues long. V trimming: 1 base; J trimming: 7 bases; junction bases outside the gene matches: 3. Germline CDR1 reads SGHDT; CDR2 reads YYEEEE. The DNA for the CDR3 is TGTGCCAGCAGCTTGAAGACAGGGGTTGAAAAACTGTTTTTT. It encodes CASSLKTGVEKLFF. Together with reference TRBV5-6 and TRBJ1-4, the CDR3 gives the full variable domain: DAGVTQSPTHLIKTRGQQVTLRCSPKSGHDTVSWYQQALGQGPQFIFQYYEEEERQRGNFPDRFSGHQFPNYSSELNVNALLLGDSALYLCASSLKTGVEKLFFGSGTQLSVL.

This clonotype was detected only a few times. The genes are TRBV5-4 and TRBJ1-1; D may be TRBD1 (5 bases). Germline CDR1 reads SGHNT; CDR2 reads YYREEE (reference sequence). V was trimmed by 2 bases and J by 3 bases, leaving 14 bases between them. CDR3 length: 15 amino acids. The CDR3 sequence is CASSFMGGGDTEAFF. The CDR3 DNA follows: TGTGCCAGCAGCTTCATGGGGGGAGGGGACACTGAAGCTTTCTTT. Using reference TRBV5-4 and TRBJ1-1 for the parts outside the CDR3, the full variable domain is ETGVTQSPTHLIKTRGQQVTLRCSSQSGHNTVSWYQQALGQGPQFIFQYYREEENGRGNFPPRFSGLQFPNYSSELNVNALELDDSALYLCASSFMGGGDTEAFFGQGTRLTVV.

The chain uses TRBV19 and TRBJ2-2; possibly TRBD1 for D (5 bases). The CDR3 sequence is 15 residues long. The V gene lost 4 bases and the J gene lost 5 bases, with 14 bases spanning the gap. Per germline, CDR1 LNHDA and CDR2 SQIVND (reference sequence). The CDR3 DNA sequence: TGTGCCAGTAGTACCCCTATGGGGCAAACCGGGGAGCTGTTTTTT. It codes for CASSTPMGQTGELFF.

The genes are TRBV19 and TRBJ1-4; TRBD1 aligns across 7 bases. J lost 0 bases, V lost 5 bases, and 3 bases had no gene match. The CDR3 sequence is 15 residues long. Germline V gene data show CDR1 as LNHDA and CDR2 as SQIVND (reference sequence). CDR3 nucleotide sequence: TGTGCCAGTAGTGCTGGGACAGCAACTAATGAAAAACTGTTTTTT. Protein sequence: CASSAGTATNEKLFF.

This clonotype was counted ten times or more. The chain recombines TRBV7-2 with TRBJ1-6; D ambiguous. The germline V and J ends were trimmed by 3 bases and 11 bases, with 8 bases remaining between them. The CDR3 runs 12 residues. CDR1 is SGHTA and CDR2 is FQGNSA in the germline V gene. The CDR3: CASSFYPTPLHF. CDR3 sequence (DNA): TGTGCCAGCAGCTTTTACCCGACACCCCTCCACTTT.

The genes are TRBV20-1 and TRBJ2-5; possibly TRBD2 for D (6 bases). The CDR3 has 15 amino acids. The V end lost 4 bases, the J end lost 4 bases, and 19 bases lay between the germline ends. CDR1 and CDR2 from the germline V gene are DFQATT and SNEGSKA (reference sequence). The DNA for the CDR3 is TGCAGTGCTACCCTCTTTCTAGCGAGGGTAGAGACCCAGTACTTC. As protein: CSATLFLARVETQYF.

The CDR3, as DNA: TGCAGCGTTGTAGGGACAGAGACCTACGAGCAGTACTTC. Translation gives CSVVGTETYEQYF. J is TRBJ2-7 and V is TRBV29-1; 7 bases align to TRBD1. Germline values: CDR1 SQVTM, CDR2 ANQGSEA. The CDR3 covers 13 residues. Trimming at V came to 4 bases and at J to 2 bases, leaving 5 bases not matched to a gene.

This chain uses TRBV5-1 with TRBJ1-6; D remains unclear. This CDR3 contains 15 residues. Germline V gives CDR1 SGHRS, CDR2 YFSETQ. V was clipped by 1 base and J by 6 bases, with 11 bases between them. CDR3: CASSLSRTANSPLHF. The CDR3 coding sequence is TGCGCCAGCAGCTTGAGCAGGACGGCTAATTCACCCCTCCACTTT.

J is TRBJ2-3 and V is TRBV7-2; no clear D. The ends were cut back, 6 bases at V and 2 bases at J, with 15 bases in the middle. CDR3 length: 15 amino acids. CDR1 SGHTA and CDR2 FQGNSA come from the germline V gene. CDR3 DNA sequence: TGTGCCAGCAGTCCAAGCCAATATAACACAGATACGCAGTATTTT. This encodes CASSPSQYNTDTQYF.

This rearrangement joins TRBV7-2 to TRBJ2-2, with 12 positions matching TRBD2. The CDR3 is 13 residues long. The germline gives CDR1 SGHTA, CDR2 FQGNSA. The V gene end was trimmed by 10 bases and the J gene end by 4 bases; junction bases not matched to a gene: 1. CDR3 protein: CATTSGGTGELFF. DNA for the CDR3: TGTGCCACGACTAGCGGGGGCACCGGGGAGCTGTTTTTT.

This clonotype was counted many times. J is TRBJ1-6 and V is TRBV7-2, with D uncertain. V was cut by 6 bases and J by 0 bases, with 12 bases left in between. The CDR3 runs to 16 residues. Germline V gene lookup returns CDR1 SGHTA and CDR2 FQGNSA. The CDR3 here is CASRSELGSYNSPLHF. Written as DNA, the CDR3 is TGTGCCAGCAGGTCTGAGCTAGGCTCCTATAATTCACCCCTCCACTTT.

The chain is built from TRBV6-1 and TRBJ2-1; D remains unclear. V was cut by 2 bases and J by 6 bases, with 8 bases left in between. CDR1 is MNHNS and CDR2 is SASEGT in the germline V gene. CDR3 length: 13 residues. This chain's CDR3 is CASSEQFGNEQFF. CDR3 nucleotides: TGTGCCAGCAGTGAACAATTCGGCAATGAGCAGTTCTTC.

This sequence joins TRBV7-9 and TRBJ2-5, with TRBD2 identical over 11 bases. Germline trimming cut 6 bases from V and 3 bases from J; bases unmatched to any gene: 3. Germline loops: CDR1 SEHNR, CDR2 FQNEAQ (reference sequence). There are 14 residues in the CDR3. CDR3 sequence (DNA): TGTGCCAGCAGGAGGGGACTAGCGGAAGAGACCCAGTACTTC. Protein sequence: CASRRGLAEETQYF.

The V call is TRBV7-8, the J call TRBJ1-2; D not certain. V was shortened by 2 bases and J by 3 bases, with 7 bases between the two germline ends. Germline V lookup: CDR1 SGHVS, CDR2 FQNEAQ. The CDR3 extends over 13 amino acids. In DNA form, the CDR3 reads TGTGCCAGCAGCTTAAAGCCAGACTATGGCTACACCTTC. Translation: CASSLKPDYGYTF.

This clonotype was seen a few times. The genes are TRBV7-2 and TRBJ1-2; no firm D call. Germline-derived CDR1 and CDR2 are SGHTA and FQGNSA. V lost 1 base, J lost 8 bases, and 14 bases lay in between. The CDR3 sequence is 14 residues long. CDR3 amino acids: CASSLEWGNGGYTF. CDR3 coding DNA: TGTGCCAGCAGCTTAGAATGGGGAAACGGCGGCTACACCTTC.

The chain carries TRBV5-1 and TRBJ1-4, with 8 positions matching TRBD1. Germline V gene sequence: CDR1 SGHRS, CDR2 YFSETQ. V lost 0 bases and J lost 6; bases outside the gene matches: 7. The CDR3 has 16 amino acids. CDR3 sequence (DNA): TGCGCCAGCAGCTTGGAACTTCCGGGACAGGATGAAAAACTGTTTTTT. Translation: CASSLELPGQDEKLFF.

This clonotype was counted between two and nine times. The chain recombines TRBV12-3 or TRBV12-4 with TRBJ1-1; tentative D call: TRBD1 (5 bases). The CDR3 length is 17 residues. V was shortened by 5 bases and J by 1 base, with 20 bases between the two germline ends. The CDR3 coding sequence is TGTGCCAGCAGTCGGGGGGGACGGGAGGGGACGAACACTGAAGCTTTCTTT. Residues: CASSRGGREGTNTEAFF.

This sequence joins TRBV2 and TRBJ2-1; 9 bases align to TRBD2. The CDR3 runs 17 residues. CDR1 SNHLY and CDR2 FYNNEI come from the germline V gene. The V and J ends lost 5 bases and 7 bases, in that order; junction bases with no gene match: 15. The CDR3 bases are TGTGCCAGCAGTCTCTTTCTAGCGGGGACGCCTGGGAATGAGCAGTTCTTC. Its protein product is CASSLFLAGTPGNEQFF. Filled out from reference TRBV2 and TRBJ2-1, the complete variable domain reads EPEVTQTPSHQVTQMGQEVILRCVPISNHLYFYWYRQILGQKVEFLVSFYNNEISEKSEIFDDQFSVERPDGSNFTLKIRSTKLEDSAMYFCASSLFLAGTPGNEQFFGPGTRLTVL.

The chain recombines TRBV12-3 or TRBV12-4 with TRBJ2-7, with D tentatively TRBD1 or TRBD2 (5 bases each). This CDR3 is built from 15 residues. Trimming cost V 4 bases and J 7 bases, with 20 bases left between them. CDR3 amino acids: CASSSTGTYNTEQYF. In DNA form, the CDR3 reads TGTGCCAGCAGTTCCACCGGGACCTATAATACGGAGCAGTACTTC.

Many counts were recorded for this clonotype. V gene TRBV7-9 combines with J gene TRBJ2-7; the D gene is possibly TRBD2 (5 bases). The CDR3 has 13 amino acids. V lost 9 bases to trimming and J lost 0 bases, with 12 bases between them. Germline loops: CDR1 SEHNR, CDR2 FQNEAQ (reference sequence). DNA for the CDR3: TGTGCCAGTAGCGACTGGGGCTCCTACGAGCAGTACTTC. It translates to CASSDWGSYEQYF.

The V call is TRBV30, the J call TRBJ1-6; possible D gene TRBD1, 6 bases. This CDR3 is 15 amino acids long. V dropped 2 bases and J dropped 3 bases, with 11 bases sitting between them. Germline CDR1 reads GTSNPN; CDR2 reads SVGIG (reference sequence). The CDR3 nucleotides are TGTGCCTGGAGTTTCGGGACACTCTATAATTCACCCCTCCACTTT. It encodes CAWSFGTLYNSPLHF.

The chain couples TRBV7-2 to TRBJ1-5; the D is unclear. The CDR3 covers 14 residues. The germline CDR1 and CDR2 sequences are SGHTA and FQGNSA. The V gene lost 5 bases and the J gene lost 6 bases, with 14 bases spanning the gap. This CDR3 is CASSPRGPVQPQHF. The CDR3 DNA sequence: TGTGCCAGCAGCCCACGGGGTCCAGTTCAGCCCCAGCATTTT.

The chain has TRBV25-1 and TRBJ2-5, with D possibly matching TRBD1 (6 bases). The CDR3 is made up of 15 amino acids. The germline V gene has CDR1 MGHDK and CDR2 SYGVNS. With 7 bases removed from V and 1 base from J, the gap between germline ends came to 16 bases. The CDR3 spells CASTPKQGSQETQYF. CDR3 nucleotides: TGTGCCAGCACCCCGAAACAGGGATCCCAAGAGACCCAGTACTTC.

The chain carries TRBV15 and TRBJ1-6; 7 bases agree with TRBD1. V trimming: 3 bases; J trimming: 7 bases; junction bases outside the gene matches: 6. Germline loops: CDR1 LNHNV, CDR2 YYDKDF (reference sequence). The CDR3 contains 15 residues. The CDR3 loop reads CATSRDRFLNSPLHF. CDR3 coding DNA: TGTGCCACCAGCAGGGACAGGTTTTTGAATTCACCCCTCCACTTT.